This record looks at one T cell receptor beta chain sequence and its context. Its antigen is not known. The sample is drawn from a study of cytomegalovirus exposure and HLA in healthy donors. Study-level results: In a later analysis, TCR beta V- and J-gene trimming showed a link to a missense DCLRE1C variant.

The PCR contained 60 Vbeta and 13 Jbeta primers. Data came from immunoSEQ multiplex PCR; TCRdb stores just in-frame clones and leaves some out. The sample includes over 150,000 clones, 70% to 85% of them seen just once. Per germline, CDR1 LGHNA and CDR2 YSLEER. This CDR3 region has 13 residues. The germline V and J ends were trimmed by 1 base and 4 bases, with 7 bases remaining between them. The sequenced sample was PBMCs. This clonotype was obtained from a boy aged 2 to 10 in good health and CMV-seronegative. The gene calls are TRBV4-3 and TRBJ1-1; D is unclear. For the CDR3, the DNA is TGCGCCAGCAGCCAAGGCAGTGGCACTGAAGCTTTCTTT. Encoded protein: CASSQGSGTEAFF.